The T cell receptor beta chain under discussion was sequenced for a study of immune evolution from preneoplasia to lung adenocarcinoma. Histologic diagnosis was independently verified by two lung pathologists. After pathologic assessment, macro-dissection selected premalignant or tumor cells for extraction. The assay was immunoSEQ multiplex PCR, and TCRdb's table has in-frame clones only and misses some. The repertoire consists of 10,000 or so clones, with roughly 74% occurring once and the leading ten covering around 5%. As to this clone: Antigen specificity is unknown.

Study outcomes and limitations: Clonality was highest in normal lung, lower in later-stage lesions apparently.

The germline gives CDR1 LGHNA, CDR2 YSLEER. V lost 1 base, J lost 0 bases, and 13 bases lay in between. The CDR3 totals 16 residues. This receptor was obtained from a person aged 65 to 85 with lung adenocarcinoma. The sequencing input was FFPE minimally invasive lung adenocarcinoma tissue. The rearrangement links TRBV4-3 to TRBJ2-7; D might be TRBD1 or TRBD2, each matching 5 bases. CDR3 in amino acids: CASSQGFRDPSYEQYF. CDR3 DNA: TGCGCCAGCAGCCAAGGATTCCGGGACCCCTCCTACGAGCAGTACTTC.